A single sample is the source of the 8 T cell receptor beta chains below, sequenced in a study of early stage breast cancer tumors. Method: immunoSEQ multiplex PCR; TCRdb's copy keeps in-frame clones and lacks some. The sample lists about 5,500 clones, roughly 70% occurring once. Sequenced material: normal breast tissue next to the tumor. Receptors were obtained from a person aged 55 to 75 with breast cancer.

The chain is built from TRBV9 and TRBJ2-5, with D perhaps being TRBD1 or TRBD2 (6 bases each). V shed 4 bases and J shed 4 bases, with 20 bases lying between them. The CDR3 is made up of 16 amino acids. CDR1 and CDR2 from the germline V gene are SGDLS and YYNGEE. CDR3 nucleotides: TGTGCCAGCAGCTCCTCAAATGGGGGGCTAGGAGAGACCCAGTACTTC. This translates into CASSSSNGGLGETQYF.

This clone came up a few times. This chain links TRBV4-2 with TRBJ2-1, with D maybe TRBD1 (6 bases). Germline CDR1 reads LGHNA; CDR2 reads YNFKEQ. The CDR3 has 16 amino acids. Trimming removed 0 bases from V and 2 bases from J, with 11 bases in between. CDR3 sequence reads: CASSQDQGNAYNEQFF. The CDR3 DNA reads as TGTGCCAGCAGCCAAGATCAGGGGAATGCCTACAATGAGCAGTTCTTC.

The CDR3 region has the DNA TGTGCCAGCAGCCCCCTGGGAGAAAAACTGTTTTTT. It specifies CASSPLGEKLFF. This chain links TRBV4-2 with TRBJ1-4; D uncertain. Trimming left V 4 bases short and J 8 bases short, with 8 bases between. This CDR3 contains 12 residues. CDR1 LGHNA and CDR2 YNFKEQ come from the germline V gene.

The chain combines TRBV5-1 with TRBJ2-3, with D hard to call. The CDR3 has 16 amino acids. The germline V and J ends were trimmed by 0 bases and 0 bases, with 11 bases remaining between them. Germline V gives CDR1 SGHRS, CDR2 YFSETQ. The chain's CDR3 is CASSLAVDGSTDTQYF. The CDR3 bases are TGCGCCAGCAGCTTGGCCGTCGACGGAAGCACAGATACGCAGTATTTT.

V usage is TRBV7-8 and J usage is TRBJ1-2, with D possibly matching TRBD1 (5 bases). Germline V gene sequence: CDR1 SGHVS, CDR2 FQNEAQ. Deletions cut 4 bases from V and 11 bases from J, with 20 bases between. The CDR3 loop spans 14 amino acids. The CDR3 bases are TGTGCCAGCAGCTACGGGGGTACGAGGGCCTATTACACCTTC. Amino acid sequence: CASSYGGTRAYYTF. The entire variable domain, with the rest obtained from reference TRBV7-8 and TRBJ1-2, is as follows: GAGVSQSPRYKVAKRGQDVALRCDPISGHVSLFWYQQALGQGPEFLTYFQNEAQLDKSGLPSDRFFAERPEGSVSTLKIQRTQQEDSAVYLCASSYGGTRAYYTFGSGTRLTVV.

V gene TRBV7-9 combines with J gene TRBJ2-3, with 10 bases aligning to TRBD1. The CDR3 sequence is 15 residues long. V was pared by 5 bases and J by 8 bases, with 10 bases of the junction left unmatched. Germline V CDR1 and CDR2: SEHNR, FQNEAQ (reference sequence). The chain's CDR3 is CASSPPGDRGFTQYF. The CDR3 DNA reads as TGTGCCAGCAGCCCCCCCGGGGACAGGGGTTTTACGCAGTATTTT.

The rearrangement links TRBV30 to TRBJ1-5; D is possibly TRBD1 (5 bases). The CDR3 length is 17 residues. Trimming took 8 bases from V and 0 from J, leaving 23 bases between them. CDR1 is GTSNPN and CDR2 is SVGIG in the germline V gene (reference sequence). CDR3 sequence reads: CAPAGEVRGYSNQPQHF. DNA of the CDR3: TGTGCCCCAGCGGGGGAGGTGAGAGGATATAGCAATCAGCCCCAGCATTTT.

The CDR3 nucleotides are TGTGCCAGCAGCTCCCAGCCCGGCGGTGAAAAACTGTTTTTT. Residues: CASSSQPGGEKLFF. The chain carries TRBV7-6 and TRBJ1-4; no definite D call. CDR1 and CDR2 (germline): SGHVS, FNYEAQ. The CDR3 totals 14 residues. Trimming removed 4 bases from V and 7 bases from J, with 13 bases in between. Together with reference TRBV7-6 and TRBJ1-4, the CDR3 gives the full variable domain: GAGVSQSPRYKVTKRGQDVALRCDPISGHVSLYWYRQALGQGPEFLTYFNYEAQQDKSGLPNDRFSAERPEGSISTLTIQRTEQRDSAMYRCASSSQPGGEKLFFGSGTQLSVL.